This T cell receptor beta chain was retrieved from a study of T cells in Graves' hyperthyroidism and ophthalmopathy. Background on the study: Before treatment of any kind, peripheral blood was taken at initial diagnosis.

This clonotype was detected ten times or more. Subjects aged 18 to 65 presented with newly diagnosed hyperthyroidism of less than 2 months' duration. Blood was obtained at the first hyperthyroidism diagnosis, which preceded any ophthalmopathy symptoms. This CDR3 is 14 amino acids long. Trimming at V came to 4 bases and at J to 2 bases, leaving 6 bases not matched to a gene. Germline V gene lookup returns CDR1 SGHKS and CDR2 YYEKEE (reference sequence). It was RNA transcripts that yielded the amplified TCR beta CDR3 regions. RT-PCR in the first round (using the HTBI primer set) targeted the TCR CDR3. One entry per CDR3 protein results from TCRdb running MiXCR on the multiplex PCR reads. Seen here are under 750,000 distinct CDR3 sequences, 18% observed once, and the top ten hold 16%.

This sequence was found in a woman aged 45-59 years with Graves' hyperthyroidism that later progressed to Graves' ophthalmopathy. This sequence joins TRBV5-5 and TRBJ2-7; TRBD1 agrees at 7 bases. Sequenced: blood. The DNA for the CDR3 is TGTGCCAGCAGCCCTTCGGGACAGACCTACGAGCAGTACTTC. It codes for CASSPSGQTYEQYF.